This TCR beta chain was obtained from a study of cytomegalovirus exposure and HLA in healthy donors. Trimming shortened V by 0 bases and J by 0 bases, and 10 bases separated the two germline ends. This CDR3 has 16 amino acids. Germline CDR1 and CDR2: SEHNR and FQNEAQ (reference sequence). Use of 60 Vbeta and 13 Jbeta primers characterized the PCR. The protocol was immunoSEQ multiplex PCR, while the TCRdb copy is restricted to in-frame clones and leaves out a portion. The repertoire holds approximately 97,000 clones, with roughly 83% as singletons. Sequencing was performed on PBMCs. The chain uses TRBV7-9 and TRBJ2-3; maybe TRBD2 (5 bases). This receptor was identified in a male donor in good health and CMV-seropositive. CDR3 nucleotides: TGTGCCAGCAGCTTAGCTCGGGGATATAGCACAGATACGCAGTATTTT. Its translation: CASSLARGYSTDTQYF.